These 10 T cell receptor beta chains share one sample of origin, sequenced in a study of T cell repertoires in MIS-A myocarditis. The protocol was immunoSEQ multiplex PCR, while the TCRdb copy is restricted to in-frame clones and leaves out a portion. Of around 10,000 clones in the sample, roughly 89% were seen once. Sequences were obtained from thoracic lymph node tissue obtained at autopsy. The receptors originated from a man younger than 30 with fulminant myocarditis from multisystem inflammatory syndrome in adults (MIS-A) after COVID-19.

This rearrangement joins TRBV19 to TRBJ2-7, with TRBD2 matching over 7 bases. The ends lost 3 bases at V and 3 bases at J; junction bases unmatched: 8. CDR3 length: 15 residues. Per the germline V gene, CDR1 is LNHDA and CDR2 is SQIVND (reference sequence). CDR3 DNA sequence: TGTGCCAGTAGTATTTCGGGGACTACCCACTACGAGCAGTACTTC. Translation: CASSISGTTHYEQYF.

CDR3 coding DNA: TGTGCCCTCCGCAACACTGAAGCTTTCTTT. Protein: CALRNTEAFF. V gene TRBV21-1 combines with J gene TRBJ1-1. TRBV21-1 is annotated as a pseudogene. The CDR3 is 10 residues long.

This clone was seen a single time. The V gene is TRBV19, the J gene TRBJ1-1; TRBD1 might be the D (5 bases). V was trimmed by 7 bases and J by 5 bases, leaving 17 bases between them. CDR1 LNHDA and CDR2 SQIVND come from the germline V gene (reference sequence). This CDR3 is built from 14 residues. CDR3 in amino acids: CASTPRGVGTEAFF. The CDR3 coding sequence is TGTGCCAGTACCCCCCGGGGGGTGGGGACTGAAGCTTTCTTT.

The CDR3 DNA sequence: TGCGCCAGCAGCCAGGTAGCGGAGAACACCGGGGAGCTGTTTTTT. It codes for CASSQVAENTGELFF. The chain links TRBV4-1 to TRBJ2-2; D is perhaps TRBD2 (6 bases). Germline lookup yields CDR1 MGHRA and CDR2 YSYEKL. This CDR3 is 15 amino acids long. V was cut by 3 bases and J by 1 base, with 9 bases left in between.

The V call is TRBV7-2, the J call TRBJ1-1; 8 bases match TRBD1. CDR3 size: 13 residues. Germline V gene lookup returns CDR1 SGHTA and CDR2 FQGNSA. Losses at the gene ends were 0 bases for V and 8 bases for J; bases not matched to a gene: 2. The CDR3 sequence is CASSLAYRGEAFF. CDR3 sequence (DNA): TGTGCCAGCAGCTTAGCCTACAGGGGGGAAGCTTTCTTT.

The chain couples TRBV25-1 to TRBJ2-7; 7 bases match TRBD1. The CDR3 is 16 residues long. The germline gives CDR1 MGHDK, CDR2 SYGVNS. V lost 5 bases, J lost 2 bases, and 12 bases stayed unmatched. CDR3 bases: TGTGCCAGCAGTCCTGACAGGGCACGACGGCCCTACGAGCAGTACTTC. It codes for CASSPDRARRPYEQYF.

This clone was found a few times. The rearrangement links TRBV7-2 to TRBJ1-1; TRBD1 matches 7 bases. Trimming at V came to 1 base and at J to 11 bases, leaving 4 bases not matched to a gene. Germline CDR1 is SGHTA and CDR2 is FQGNSA. This CDR3 has 12 residues. The CDR3 bases are TGTGCCAGCAGCTTAGAAGACAGGGTTGCTTTCTTT. This translates into CASSLEDRVAFF.

Comments on this clone: At one boundary the junction diverges from the germline segment, which might be a read error. The V call is TRBV7-7, the J call TRBJ2-5; maybe TRBD1 (5 bases). Germline V gene data show CDR1 as SSHAT and CDR2 as FNYEAQ (reference sequence). The CDR3 runs to 14 residues. CDR3 sequence (DNA): TGTGCTAGCAGCTTGGACACGTCCCAAGAGACCCAGTACTTC. Translated: CASSLDTSQETQYF.

The chain has TRBV6-4 and TRBJ1-5; possibly TRBD1 for D (5 bases). Germline CDR1 reads MRHNA; CDR2 reads SNTAGT. The CDR3 totals 14 residues. V lost 2 bases and J 1 base, leaving 6 bases between the germline ends. The CDR3 reads CASSDGDSNQPQHF. DNA for the CDR3: TGTGCCAGCAGTGACGGGGACAGCAATCAGCCCCAGCATTTT.

The chain recombines TRBV10-1 with TRBJ1-5; the D gene is possibly TRBD1 (5 bases). The germline V gene encodes CDR1 WNHNN and CDR2 SYGVQD (reference sequence). V lost 8 bases and J lost 0, with 23 bases in between. There are 18 residues in the CDR3. The CDR3 sequence: CASGFRFDRFYSNQPQHF. The CDR3 region has the DNA TGCGCCAGCGGATTCAGATTCGACAGATTTTATAGCAATCAGCCCCAGCATTTT.